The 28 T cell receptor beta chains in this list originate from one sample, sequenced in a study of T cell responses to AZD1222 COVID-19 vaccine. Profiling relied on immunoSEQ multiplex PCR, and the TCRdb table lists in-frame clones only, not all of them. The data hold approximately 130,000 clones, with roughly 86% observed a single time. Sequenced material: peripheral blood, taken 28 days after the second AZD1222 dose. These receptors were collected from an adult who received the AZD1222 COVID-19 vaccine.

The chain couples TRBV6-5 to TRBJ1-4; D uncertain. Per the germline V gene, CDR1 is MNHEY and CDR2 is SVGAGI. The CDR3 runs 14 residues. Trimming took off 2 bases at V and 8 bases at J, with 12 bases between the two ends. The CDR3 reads CASSYISSREKLFF. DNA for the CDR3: TGTGCCAGCAGTTACATCAGCTCCCGGGAAAAACTGTTTTTT.

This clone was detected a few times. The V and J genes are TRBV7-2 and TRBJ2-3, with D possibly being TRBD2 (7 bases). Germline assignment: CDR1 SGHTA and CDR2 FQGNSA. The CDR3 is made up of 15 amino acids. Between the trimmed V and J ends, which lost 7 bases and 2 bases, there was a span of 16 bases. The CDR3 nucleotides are TGTGCCAGCACCGCGGCGGGGGCGCTCACAGATACGCAGTATTTT. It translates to CASTAAGALTDTQYF.

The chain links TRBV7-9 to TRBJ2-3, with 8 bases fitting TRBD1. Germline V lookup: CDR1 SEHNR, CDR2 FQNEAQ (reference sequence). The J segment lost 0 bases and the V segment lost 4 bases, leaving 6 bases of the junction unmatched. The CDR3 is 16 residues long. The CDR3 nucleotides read TGTGCCAGCAGCTCTTCAGGGGGCCCTAGCACAGATACGCAGTATTTT. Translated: CASSSSGGPSTDTQYF. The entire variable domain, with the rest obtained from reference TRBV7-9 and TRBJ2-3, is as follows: DTGVSQNPRHKITKRGQNVTFRCDPISEHNRLYWYRQTLGQGPEFLTYFQNEAQLEKSRLLSDRFSAERPKGSFSTLEIQRTEQGDSAMYLCASSSSGGPSTDTQYFGPGTRLTVL.

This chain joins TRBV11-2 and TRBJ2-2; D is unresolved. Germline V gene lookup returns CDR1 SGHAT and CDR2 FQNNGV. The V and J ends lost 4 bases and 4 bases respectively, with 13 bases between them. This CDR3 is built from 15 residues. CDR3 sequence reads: CASSSYGRGTGELFF. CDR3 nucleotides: TGTGCCAGCAGCTCGTATGGTAGAGGCACCGGGGAGCTGTTTTTT.

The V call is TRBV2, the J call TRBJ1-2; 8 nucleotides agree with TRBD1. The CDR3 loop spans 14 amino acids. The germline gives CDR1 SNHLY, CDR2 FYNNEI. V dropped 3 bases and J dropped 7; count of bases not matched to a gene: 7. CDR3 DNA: TGTGCCAGCAGTGACGGGCAGGGGGCGTTTGGCTACACCTTC. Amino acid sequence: CASSDGQGAFGYTF.

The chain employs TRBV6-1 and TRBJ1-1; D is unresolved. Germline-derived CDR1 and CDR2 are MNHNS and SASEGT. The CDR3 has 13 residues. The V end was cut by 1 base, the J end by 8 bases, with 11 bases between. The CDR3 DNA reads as TGTGCCAGCAGTGAAGGCGGTGGGGTAGAAGCTTTCTTT. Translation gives CASSEGGGVEAFF.

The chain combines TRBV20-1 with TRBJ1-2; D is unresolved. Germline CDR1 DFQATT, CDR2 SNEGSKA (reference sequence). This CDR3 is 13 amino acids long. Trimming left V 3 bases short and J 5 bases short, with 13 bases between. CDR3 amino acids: CSASNQGGYGYTF. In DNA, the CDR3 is TGCAGTGCTAGTAATCAAGGCGGTTATGGCTACACCTTC.

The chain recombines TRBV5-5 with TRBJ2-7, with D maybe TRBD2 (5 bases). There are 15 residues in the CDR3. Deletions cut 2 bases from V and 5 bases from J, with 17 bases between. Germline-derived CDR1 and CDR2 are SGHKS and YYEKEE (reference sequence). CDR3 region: CASSFLSGSTDEQYF. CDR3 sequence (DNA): TGTGCCAGCAGCTTTCTGTCGGGATCCACCGACGAGCAGTACTTC. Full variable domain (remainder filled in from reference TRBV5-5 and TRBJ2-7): DAGVTQSPTHLIKTRGQQVTLRCSPISGHKSVSWYQQVLGQGPQFIFQYYEKEERGRGNFPDRFSARQFPNYSSELNVNALLLGDSALYLCASSFLSGSTDEQYFGPGTRLTVT.

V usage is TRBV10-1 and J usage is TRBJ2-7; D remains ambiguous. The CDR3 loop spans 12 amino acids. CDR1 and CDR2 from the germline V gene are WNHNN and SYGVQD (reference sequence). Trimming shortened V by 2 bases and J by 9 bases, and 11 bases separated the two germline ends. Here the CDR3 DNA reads TGCGCCAGCAGTGAGGTGGCTTGGGGGCAGTACTTC. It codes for CASSEVAWGQYF.

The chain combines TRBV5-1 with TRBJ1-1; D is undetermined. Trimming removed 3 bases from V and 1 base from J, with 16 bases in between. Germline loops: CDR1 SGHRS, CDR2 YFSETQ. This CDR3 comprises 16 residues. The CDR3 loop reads CASSSRVDTRNTEAFF. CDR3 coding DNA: TGCGCCAGCAGCTCCCGGGTTGATACTCGGAACACTGAAGCTTTCTTT.

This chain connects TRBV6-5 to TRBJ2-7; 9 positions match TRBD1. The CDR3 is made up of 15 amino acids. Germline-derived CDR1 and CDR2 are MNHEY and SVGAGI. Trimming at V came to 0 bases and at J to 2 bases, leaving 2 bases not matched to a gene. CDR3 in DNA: TGTGCCAGCAGTTACTCGTGGACAGGGGCCTACGAGCAGTACTTC. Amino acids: CASSYSWTGAYEQYF.

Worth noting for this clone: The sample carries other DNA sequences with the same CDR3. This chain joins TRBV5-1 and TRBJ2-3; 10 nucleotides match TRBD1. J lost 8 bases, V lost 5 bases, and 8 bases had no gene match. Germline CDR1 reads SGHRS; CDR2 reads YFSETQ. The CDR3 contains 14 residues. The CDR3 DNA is TGCGCCAGCAGGGGGACAGGGGTACGTCGTACGCAGTATTTT. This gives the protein CASRGTGVRRTQYF.

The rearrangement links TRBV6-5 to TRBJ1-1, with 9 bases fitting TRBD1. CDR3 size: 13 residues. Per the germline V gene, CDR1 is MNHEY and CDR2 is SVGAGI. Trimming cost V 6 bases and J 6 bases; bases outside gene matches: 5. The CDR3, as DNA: TGTGCCAGCAGCCCAGACAGGGGGGCTGAAGCTTTCTTT. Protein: CASSPDRGAEAFF.

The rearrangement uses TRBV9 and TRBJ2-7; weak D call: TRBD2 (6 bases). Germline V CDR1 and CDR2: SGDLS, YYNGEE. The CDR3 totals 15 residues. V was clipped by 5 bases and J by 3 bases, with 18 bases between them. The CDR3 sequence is CASSAAGTSHYEQYF. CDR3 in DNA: TGTGCCAGCAGTGCCGCCGGGACTTCCCACTACGAGCAGTACTTC.

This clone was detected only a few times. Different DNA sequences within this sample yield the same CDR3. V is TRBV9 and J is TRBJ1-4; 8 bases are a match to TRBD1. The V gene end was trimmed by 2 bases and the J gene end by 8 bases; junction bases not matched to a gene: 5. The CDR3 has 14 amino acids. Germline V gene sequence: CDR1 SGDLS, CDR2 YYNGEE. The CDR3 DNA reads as TGTGCCAGCAGCGTCGGACAGGGTGGGGAAAAACTGTTTTTT. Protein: CASSVGQGGEKLFF.

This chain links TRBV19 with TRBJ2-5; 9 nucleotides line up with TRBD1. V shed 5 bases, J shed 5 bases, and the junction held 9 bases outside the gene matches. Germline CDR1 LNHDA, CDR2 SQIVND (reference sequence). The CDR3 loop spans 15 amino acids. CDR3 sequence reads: CASSPEGQGYETQYF. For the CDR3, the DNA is TGTGCCAGTAGTCCGGAGGGACAGGGTTATGAGACCCAGTACTTC.

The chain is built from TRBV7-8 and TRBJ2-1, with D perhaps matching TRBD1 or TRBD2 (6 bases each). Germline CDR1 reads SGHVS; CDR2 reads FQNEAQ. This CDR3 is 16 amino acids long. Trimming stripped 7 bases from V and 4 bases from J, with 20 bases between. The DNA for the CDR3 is TGTGCCAGCACCCTGAGGGGGGCGAATCCTTACAATGAGCAGTTCTTC. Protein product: CASTLRGANPYNEQFF.

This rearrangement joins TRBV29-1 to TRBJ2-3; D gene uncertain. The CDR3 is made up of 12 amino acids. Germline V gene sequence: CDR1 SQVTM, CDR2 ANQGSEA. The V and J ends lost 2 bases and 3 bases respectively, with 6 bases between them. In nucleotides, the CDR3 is TGCAGCGTTGAATTTGGGACAGATACGCAGTATTTT. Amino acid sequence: CSVEFGTDTQYF.

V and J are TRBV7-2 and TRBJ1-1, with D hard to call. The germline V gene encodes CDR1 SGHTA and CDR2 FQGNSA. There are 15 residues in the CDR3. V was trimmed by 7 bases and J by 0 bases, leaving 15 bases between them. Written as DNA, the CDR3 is TGTGCCAGCATCTCTCAGTTACACCTGAACACTGAAGCTTTCTTT. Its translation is CASISQLHLNTEAFF.

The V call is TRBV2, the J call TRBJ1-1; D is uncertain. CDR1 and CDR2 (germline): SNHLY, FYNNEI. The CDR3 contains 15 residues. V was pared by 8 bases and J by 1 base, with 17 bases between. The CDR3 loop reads CASAPGGAQNTEAFF. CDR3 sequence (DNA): TGTGCCAGCGCTCCCGGTGGTGCCCAGAACACTGAAGCTTTCTTT.

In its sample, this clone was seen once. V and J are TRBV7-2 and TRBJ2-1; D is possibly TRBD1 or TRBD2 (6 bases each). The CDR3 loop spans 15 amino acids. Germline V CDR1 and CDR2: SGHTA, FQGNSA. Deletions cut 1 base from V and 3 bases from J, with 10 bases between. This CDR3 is CASSLEQGLYNEQFF. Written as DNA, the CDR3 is TGTGCCAGCAGCTTAGAACAGGGACTCTACAATGAGCAGTTCTTC.

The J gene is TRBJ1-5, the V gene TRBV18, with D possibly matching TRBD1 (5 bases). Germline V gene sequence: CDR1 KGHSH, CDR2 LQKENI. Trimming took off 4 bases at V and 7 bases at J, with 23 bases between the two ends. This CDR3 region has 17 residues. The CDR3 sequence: CASSRIQAGGYGQPQHF. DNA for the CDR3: TGTGCCAGCTCACGAATACAGGCCGGGGGGTACGGGCAGCCCCAGCATTTT.

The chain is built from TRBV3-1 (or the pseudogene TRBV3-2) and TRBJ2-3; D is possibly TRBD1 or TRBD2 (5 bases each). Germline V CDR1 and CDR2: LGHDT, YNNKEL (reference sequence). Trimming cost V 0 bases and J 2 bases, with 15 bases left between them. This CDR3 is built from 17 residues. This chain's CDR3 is CASSQEGSGPLTDTQYF. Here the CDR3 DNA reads TGTGCCAGCAGCCAAGAAGGGTCGGGACCCCTCACAGATACGCAGTATTTT.

DNA for the CDR3: TGTGCCATCAGTGAGCCCCAGGAGGCCTTGGAGACCCAGTACTTC. Residues: CAISEPQEALETQYF. The rearrangement uses TRBV10-3 and TRBJ2-5; maybe TRBD2 (5 bases). In germline, CDR1 is ENHRY, CDR2 SYGVKD. CDR3 size: 15 residues. V lost 2 bases to trimming and J lost 5 bases, with 15 bases between them.

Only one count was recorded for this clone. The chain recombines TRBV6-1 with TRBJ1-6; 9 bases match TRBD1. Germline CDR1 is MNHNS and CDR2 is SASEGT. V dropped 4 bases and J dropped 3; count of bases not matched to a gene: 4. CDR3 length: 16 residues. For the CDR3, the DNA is TGTGCCAGCAGTGGGACAGGGGTTGGCTATAATTCACCCCTCCACTTT. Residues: CASSGTGVGYNSPLHF.

The CDR3, as DNA: TGTGCCAGCAGTCGCGACAGGGGCTCCTACGAGCAGTACTTC. Its protein is CASSRDRGSYEQYF. This sequence joins TRBV2 and TRBJ2-7; 8 bases map to TRBD1. CDR1 and CDR2 (germline): SNHLY, FYNNEI. V trimming: 5 bases; J trimming: 0 bases; junction bases outside the gene matches: 3. This CDR3 region has 14 residues. Filled out from reference TRBV2 and TRBJ2-7, the complete variable domain reads EPEVTQTPSHQVTQMGQEVILRCVPISNHLYFYWYRQILGQKVEFLVSFYNNEISEKSEIFDDQFSVERPDGSNFTLKIRSTKLEDSAMYFCASSRDRGSYEQYFGPGTRLTVT.

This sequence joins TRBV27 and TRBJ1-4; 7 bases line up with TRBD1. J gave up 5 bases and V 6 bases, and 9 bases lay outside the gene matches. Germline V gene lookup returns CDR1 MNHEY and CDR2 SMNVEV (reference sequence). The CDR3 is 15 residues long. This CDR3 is CASSRRTGRNEKLFF. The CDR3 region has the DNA TGTGCCAGCAGCAGAAGGACAGGACGAAATGAAAAACTGTTTTTT.

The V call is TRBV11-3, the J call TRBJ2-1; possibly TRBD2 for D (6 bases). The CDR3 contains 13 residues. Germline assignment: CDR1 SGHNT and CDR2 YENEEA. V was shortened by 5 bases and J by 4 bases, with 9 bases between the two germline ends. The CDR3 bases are TGTGCCAGCAGCCCGGGGACTTACAATGAGCAGTTCTTC. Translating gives CASSPGTYNEQFF.